This TCR beta chain was obtained from a study of cytomegalovirus exposure and HLA in healthy donors. Regarding this clone: Its matching antigen is unknown.

Whole-study results and caveats: A later analysis reportedly found fewer N-insertions in an Asian-associated ancestry cluster than the approximately 660-donor mean. HLA allele associations emerged for around 15,000 TCR beta sequences in a later analysis, at 0.05 false discovery rate.

The PCR ran on 60 Vbeta and 13 Jbeta primers. Authors' analysis steps: About 11 million of tens of millions of unique TCR beta chains were shared, per a later count. TCRdb's copy holds only in-frame clones and misses some; the assay was immunoSEQ multiplex PCR. Clone size and V and J calls were adopted from that table, with D and trimming inferred from the DNA. Of approximately 160,000 clones in the sample, roughly 75% are singletons; the top ten hold 4.9%. This clonotype was obtained from a male donor in good health and CMV-seronegative. Sequenced: PBMCs.

CDR3 bases: TGTGCCAGTAGTATGCGGGGAGCCGAGCAGTACTTC. Translating gives CASSMRGAEQYF. The V gene is TRBV19, the J gene TRBJ2-7; D is possibly TRBD2 (6 bases). Between the trimmed V and J ends, which lost 3 bases and 6 bases, there was a span of 9 bases. Germline V lookup: CDR1 LNHDA, CDR2 SQIVND (reference sequence). The CDR3 has 12 residues.